This record covers a single T cell receptor (beta chain). Its antigen remains unidentified. Germline V gives CDR1 WNHNN, CDR2 SYGVQD (reference sequence). V lost 3 bases to trimming and J lost 5 bases, with 13 bases between them. CDR3 size: 14 residues. The source of the sample is a study of cytomegalovirus exposure and HLA in healthy donors. Study results and caveats: The authors confirmed in vitro that a few CMV-associated chains were specific for CMV antigens. Some V segments, TRBV6-2 and TRBV6-3 among them, were indistinguishable and were therefore excluded.

Primers included in the PCR were 60 Vbeta and 13 Jbeta primers. TCRdb's copy holds only in-frame clones and misses some; the assay was immunoSEQ multiplex PCR. The sample holds approximately 99,000 clones, 81% seen once. This receptor was taken from a middle-aged man in good health and CMV-seropositive. V usage is TRBV10-1 and J usage is TRBJ1-1; D gene uncertain. The sample taken for sequencing was PBMCs. The CDR3 sequence is CASSEAGGITEAFF. The DNA for the CDR3 is TGCGCCAGCAGTGAAGCGGGTGGAATTACTGAAGCTTTCTTT.